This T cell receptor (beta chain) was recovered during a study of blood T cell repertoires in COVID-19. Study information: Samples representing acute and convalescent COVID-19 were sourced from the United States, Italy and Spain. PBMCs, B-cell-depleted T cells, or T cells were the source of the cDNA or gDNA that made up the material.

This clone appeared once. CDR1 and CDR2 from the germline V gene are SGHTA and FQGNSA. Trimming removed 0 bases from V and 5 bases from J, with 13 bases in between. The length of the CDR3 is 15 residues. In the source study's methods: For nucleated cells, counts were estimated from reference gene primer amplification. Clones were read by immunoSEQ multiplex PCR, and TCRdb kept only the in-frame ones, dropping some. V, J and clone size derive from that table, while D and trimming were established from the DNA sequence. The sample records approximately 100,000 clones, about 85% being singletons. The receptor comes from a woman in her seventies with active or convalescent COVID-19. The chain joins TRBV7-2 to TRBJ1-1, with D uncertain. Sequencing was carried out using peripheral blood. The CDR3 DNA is TGTGCCAGCAGCTTAGCGCGCGGGTTGATTACTGAAGCTTTCTTT. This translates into CASSLARGLITEAFF.